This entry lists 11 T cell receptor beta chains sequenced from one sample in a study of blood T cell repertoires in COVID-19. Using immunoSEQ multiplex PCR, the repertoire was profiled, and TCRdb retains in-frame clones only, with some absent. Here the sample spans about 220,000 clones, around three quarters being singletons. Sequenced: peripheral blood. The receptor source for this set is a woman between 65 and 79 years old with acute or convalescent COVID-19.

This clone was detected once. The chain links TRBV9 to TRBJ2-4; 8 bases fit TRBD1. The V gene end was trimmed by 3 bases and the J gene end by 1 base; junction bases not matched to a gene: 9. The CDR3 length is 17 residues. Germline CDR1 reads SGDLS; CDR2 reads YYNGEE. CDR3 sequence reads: CASSELDRAGAKNIQYF. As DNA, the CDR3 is TGTGCCAGCAGCGAACTGGACAGGGCAGGTGCCAAAAACATTCAGTACTTC. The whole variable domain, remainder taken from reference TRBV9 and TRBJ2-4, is DSGVTQTPKHLITATGQRVTLRCSPRSGDLSVYWYQQSLDQGLQFLIQYYNGEERAKGNILERFSAQQFPDLHSELNLSSLELGDSALYFCASSELDRAGAKNIQYFGAGTRLSVL.

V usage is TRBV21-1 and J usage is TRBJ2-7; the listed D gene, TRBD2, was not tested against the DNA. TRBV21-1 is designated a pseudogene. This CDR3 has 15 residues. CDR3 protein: CASSINRRRSYEQYF. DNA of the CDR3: TGTGCCAGCAGCATTAACCGAAGACGGAGCTACGAGCAGTACTTC.

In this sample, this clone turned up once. Written as DNA, the CDR3 is TGTGCCACCAGTGTTACGGGCAGGGAAAGCACAGATACGCAGTATTTT. Translated: CATSVTGRESTDTQYF. J is TRBJ2-3 and V is TRBV24-1; a possible D gene is TRBD1 (5 bases). This CDR3 comprises 16 residues. CDR1 is KGHDR and CDR2 is SFDVKD in the germline V gene. Trimming pared 5 bases from V and 0 bases from J, leaving 14 bases between.

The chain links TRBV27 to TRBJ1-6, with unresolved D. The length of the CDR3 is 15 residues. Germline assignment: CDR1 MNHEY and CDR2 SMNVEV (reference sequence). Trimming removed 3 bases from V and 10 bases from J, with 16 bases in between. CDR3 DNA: TGTGCCAGCAGTTTTAACCGAGGTTGGAGGTCACCCCTCCACTTT. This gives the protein CASSFNRGWRSPLHF.

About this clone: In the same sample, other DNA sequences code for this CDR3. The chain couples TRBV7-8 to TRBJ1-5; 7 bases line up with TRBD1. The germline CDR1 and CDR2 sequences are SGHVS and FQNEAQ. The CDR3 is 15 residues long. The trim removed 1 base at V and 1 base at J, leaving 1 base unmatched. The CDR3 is CASSLETGSNQPQHF. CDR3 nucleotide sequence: TGTGCCAGCAGCTTAGAGACAGGGAGCAATCAGCCCCAGCATTTT.

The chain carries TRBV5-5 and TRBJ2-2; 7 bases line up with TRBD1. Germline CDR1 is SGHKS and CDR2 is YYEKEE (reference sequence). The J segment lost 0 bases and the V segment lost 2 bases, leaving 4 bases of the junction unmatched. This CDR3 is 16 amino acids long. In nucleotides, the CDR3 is TGTGCCAGCAGCTTCGACAGGGCCCCGAACACCGGGGAGCTGTTTTTT. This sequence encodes CASSFDRAPNTGELFF.

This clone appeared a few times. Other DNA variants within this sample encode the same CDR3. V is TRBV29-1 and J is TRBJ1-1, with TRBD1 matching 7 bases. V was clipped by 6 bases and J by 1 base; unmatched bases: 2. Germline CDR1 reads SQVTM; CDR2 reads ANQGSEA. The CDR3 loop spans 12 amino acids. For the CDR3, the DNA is TGCAGCGTCCACAGGGGGAACACTGAAGCTTTCTTT. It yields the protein CSVHRGNTEAFF.

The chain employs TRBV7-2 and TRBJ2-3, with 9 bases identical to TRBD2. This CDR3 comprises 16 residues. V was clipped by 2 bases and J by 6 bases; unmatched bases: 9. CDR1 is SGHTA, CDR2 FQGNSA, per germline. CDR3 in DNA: TGTGCCAGCAGCTTACGGGGCGGGGGGGCCTATGATACGCAGTATTTT. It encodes CASSLRGGGAYDTQYF.

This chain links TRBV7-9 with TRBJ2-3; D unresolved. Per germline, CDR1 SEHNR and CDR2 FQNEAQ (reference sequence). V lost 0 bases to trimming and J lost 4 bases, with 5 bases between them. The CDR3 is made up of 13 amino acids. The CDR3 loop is CASSLAGADTQYF. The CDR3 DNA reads TGTGCCAGCAGCTTAGCGGGCGCAGATACGCAGTATTTT.

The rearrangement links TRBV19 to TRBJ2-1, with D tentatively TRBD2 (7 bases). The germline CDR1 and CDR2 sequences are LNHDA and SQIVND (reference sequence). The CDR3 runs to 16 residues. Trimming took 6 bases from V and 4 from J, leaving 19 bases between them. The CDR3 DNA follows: TGTGCCAGTAGCCTTGCTGGGGGGGGCCCGTACAATGAGCAGTTCTTC. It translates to CASSLAGGGPYNEQFF.

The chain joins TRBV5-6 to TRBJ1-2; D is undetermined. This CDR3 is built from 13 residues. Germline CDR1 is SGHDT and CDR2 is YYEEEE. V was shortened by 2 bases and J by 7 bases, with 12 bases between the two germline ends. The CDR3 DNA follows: TGTGCCAGCAGCTTATGGGTTCCAGGTGGCTACACCTTC. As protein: CASSLWVPGGYTF.